This entry lists 15 T cell receptor beta chains sequenced from one sample in a study of cytomegalovirus exposure and HLA in healthy donors. The assay was immunoSEQ multiplex PCR, and TCRdb's table has in-frame clones only and misses some. This table has under 400,000 clones, around 90% appearing once. Sequenced sample: PBMCs. These receptors all come from a man under 40 in good health and CMV-seronegative.

V usage is TRBV7-8 and J usage is TRBJ2-7; 9 bases fit TRBD1. The V gene's germline CDR1 is SGHVS and CDR2 FQNEAQ. J lost 3 bases, V lost 5 bases, and 5 bases had no gene match. This CDR3 spans 14 amino acids. CDR3 nucleotides: TGTGCCAGCAGCCCCGGGGGACAGGGCTACGAGCAGTACTTC. Translation gives CASSPGGQGYEQYF.

The J gene is TRBJ2-7, the V gene TRBV18; a possible D gene is TRBD2 (7 bases). In germline, CDR1 is KGHSH, CDR2 LQKENI. With 5 bases removed from V and 2 bases from J, the gap between germline ends came to 13 bases. The CDR3 extends over 14 amino acids. CDR3 nucleotide sequence: TGTGCCAGCTCAGACGGGGGGCCTCCCTACGAGCAGTACTTC. The encoded protein is CASSDGGPPYEQYF.

The J gene is TRBJ1-1, the V gene TRBV13; D is undetermined. Trimming removed 5 bases from V and 0 bases from J, with 7 bases in between. The germline V gene encodes CDR1 PRHDT and CDR2 FYEKMQ (reference sequence). The CDR3 consists of 13 residues. DNA of the CDR3: TGTGCCAGCAGCCAGAGGTTGAACACTGAAGCTTTCTTT. Protein: CASSQRLNTEAFF.

This clone was observed a single time. This sequence joins TRBV4-2 and TRBJ1-4, with TRBD1 matching 7 bases. This CDR3 comprises 19 residues. Germline V gene data show CDR1 as LGHNA and CDR2 as YNFKEQ. The junction had 14 bases not matched to a gene; V was cut back by 1 base and J by 3 bases. Written as DNA, the CDR3 is TGTGCCAGCAGCCAAGGTTTCAGGGGGATTATTTCGGCTAATGAAAAACTGTTTTTT. Amino acid sequence: CASSQGFRGIISANEKLFF.

This chain connects TRBV4-1 to TRBJ2-7, with 9 positions matching TRBD1. CDR3 length: 15 amino acids. Unmatched junction bases numbered 2, after V lost 2 bases and J lost 0 bases. In germline, CDR1 is MGHRA, CDR2 YSYEKL. The CDR3 bases are TGCGCCAGCAGCCAAAGACAGGGGGTCTCCTACGAGCAGTACTTC. It codes for CASSQRQGVSYEQYF.

This clone came up once. The J gene is TRBJ2-1, the V gene TRBV27; a possible D gene is TRBD2 (7 bases). Germline V gene data show CDR1 as MNHEY and CDR2 as SMNVEV (reference sequence). The germline V and J ends were trimmed by 1 base and 8 bases, with 9 bases remaining between them. This CDR3 spans 13 amino acids. CDR3 sequence reads: CASSLWGGHEQFF. CDR3 DNA: TGTGCCAGCAGTTTATGGGGGGGCCATGAGCAGTTCTTC.

This clone was picked up one time. The V gene is TRBV12-5, the J gene TRBJ2-3, with 8 bases matching TRBD2. From germline, CDR1 is LGHNT and CDR2 FRNRAP. This CDR3 is 16 amino acids long. With 5 bases clipped from V and 2 bases from J, the junction kept 9 bases outside the gene matches. CDR3 nucleotides: TGTGCTAGTGGTATATCGGGGGGGCTTAACACAGATACGCAGTATTTT. Residues: CASGISGGLNTDTQYF.

The chain is built from TRBV4-1 and TRBJ2-1, with no clear D. V was cut by 0 bases and J by 10 bases, with 7 bases left in between. The germline V gene has CDR1 MGHRA and CDR2 YSYEKL. The CDR3 length is 12 residues. CDR3 nucleotide sequence: TGCGCCAGCAGCCAAGATCTCCCCGAGCAGTTCTTC. It specifies CASSQDLPEQFF.

The chain recombines TRBV7-2 with TRBJ1-2; maybe TRBD1 (5 bases). This CDR3 region has 14 residues. Trimming left V 5 bases short and J 5 bases short, with 15 bases between. Per germline, CDR1 SGHTA and CDR2 FQGNSA. CDR3 nucleotides: TGTGCCAGCAGCCCGGGGGGGGGAGATTATGGCTACACCTTC. This sequence encodes CASSPGGGDYGYTF.

The gene calls are TRBV11-2 and TRBJ2-7; 10 positions match TRBD2. This CDR3 has 15 residues. Germline V gene sequence: CDR1 SGHAT, CDR2 FQNNGV. V shed 5 bases, J shed 3 bases, and the junction held 7 bases outside the gene matches. The DNA of the CDR3 is TGTGCCAGCAGCGACCTAGCGGGGGAATTCTACGAGCAGTACTTC. It encodes CASSDLAGEFYEQYF.

A few counts support this clone. The V gene is TRBV6-6, the J gene TRBJ2-3, with TRBD2 matching over 7 bases. This CDR3 region has 13 residues. Losses at the gene ends were 6 bases for V and 0 bases for J; bases not matched to a gene: 0. Germline-derived CDR1 and CDR2 are MNHNY and SVGAGI (reference sequence). The CDR3 protein is CASRRESTDTQYF. As DNA, the CDR3 is TGTGCCAGCAGGCGGGAGAGCACAGATACGCAGTATTTT.

In its sample, this clone was seen many times. The chain has TRBV7-8 and TRBJ1-1; D remains ambiguous. V lost 5 bases to trimming and J lost 4 bases, with 8 bases between them. Germline lookup yields CDR1 SGHVS and CDR2 FQNEAQ. The CDR3 length is 12 residues. In nucleotides, the CDR3 is TGTGCCAGCAGCGTAAGAGGCACTGAAGCTTTCTTT. This translates into CASSVRGTEAFF.

The chain uses TRBV7-9 and TRBJ1-4; D not certain. The CDR3 is 15 amino acids. Germline values: CDR1 SEHNR, CDR2 FQNEAQ (reference sequence). V was shortened by 1 base and J by 0 bases, with 6 bases between the two germline ends. In DNA, the CDR3 is TGTGCCAGCAGCTTAGGCCAGTCAACTAATGAAAAACTGTTTTTT. Amino acid sequence: CASSLGQSTNEKLFF.

The rearrangement links TRBV6-1 to TRBJ1-2; the D gene is possibly TRBD1 (5 bases). This CDR3 spans 16 amino acids. Germline lookup yields CDR1 MNHNS and CDR2 SASEGT. With 0 bases removed from V and 2 bases from J, the gap between germline ends came to 13 bases. Here the CDR3 reads CASSEARGGYNYGYTF. CDR3 sequence (DNA): TGTGCCAGCAGTGAAGCGCGGGGGGGATACAACTATGGCTACACCTTC.

This clone has just one count. The chain carries TRBV15 and TRBJ1-5, with TRBD1 matching over 7 bases. CDR1 and CDR2 from the germline V gene are LNHNV and YYDKDF (reference sequence). Trimming took 5 bases from V and 3 from J; bases not matched to a gene: 13. The CDR3 loop spans 17 amino acids. CDR3 in amino acids: CATSGRQGLIDNQPQHF. CDR3 DNA sequence: TGTGCCACCAGCGGGAGACAGGGTTTGATAGACAATCAGCCCCAGCATTTT.